The clone carrying this TCR beta chain occurred a few times. A single record per CDR3 protein comes from TCRdb applying MiXCR to the RT-PCR reads. The sample has fewer than 800,000 distinct CDR3 sequences; 14% are singletons. The sample consisted of memory CD4+ T cells from blood. This receptor was obtained from a female donor in good health, serving as a healthy control.

CDR3 nucleotides: TGTGCCTGGAGGGTGACAGGGCTAGGTGGCTACACCTTC. This encodes CAWRVTGLGGYTF. This chain uses TRBV30 with TRBJ1-2; 7 bases match TRBD1. Germline V gene data show CDR1 as GTSNPN and CDR2 as SVGIG (reference sequence). CDR3 length: 13 residues. The V and J ends lost 3 bases and 7 bases, in that order; junction bases with no gene match: 8.